These T cell receptor beta chains were read from a single sample in a study of regulatory T cells in long-lasting Graves disease. TCRdb ran MiXCR on the multiplex PCR reads and lists one entry per CDR3 protein. Among around 250,000 distinct CDR3 sequences listed, roughly 18% were seen once. Sequenced material: peripheral blood mononuclear cells (PBMCs), taken at new diagnosis, from a patient treated with antithyroid drugs. These receptors originate from a female donor with Graves disease. Each CDR3 is given with its conserved first and last residue. The D gene is left open where the match is weak. Expanded clones are given a class, and other clones once, few, many or no size at all.

d_call j_call v_call clone_size cdr3_nt cdr3_aa
TRBD2 TRBJ2-7 TRBV9 NA TGTGCCAGCAGCGACAGGACTAGCGTCCACGAGCAGTACTTC CASSDRTSVHEQYF
TRBD2 TRBJ2-2 TRBV3-1 many TGTGCCAGCAGCCTCCGGACTAGCGGAACCGGGGAGCTGTTTTTT CASSLRTSGTGELFF
NA TRBJ2-1 TRBV2 NA TGTGCCAGCAGTGAAGCGCCCTCTAGCCAGGATGAGCAGTTCTTC CASSEAPSSQDEQFF
NA TRBJ2-7 TRBV4-2 many TGTGCCAGCAGCCAAGACCACAGGAAGCCCTACGAGCAGTACTTC CASSQDHRKPYEQYF
NA TRBJ2-3 TRBV3-1 many TGTGCCAGCAGCCAAGGCGGCGGCCCAGATACGCAGTATTTT CASSQGGGPDTQYF
NA TRBJ1-2 TRBV7-9 many TGTGCCAGCAGCCCCACCCAAGACTATGGCTACACCTTC CASSPTQDYGYTF
NA TRBJ2-7 TRBV10-2 many TGCGCCAGCAGTGAGACAGGAGCGGGCCTGCAGTACTTC CASSETGAGLQYF
NA TRBJ2-3 TRBV10-3 many TGTGCCATCACCGAGGGGCAGGATGGCGCAGATACGCAGTATTTT CAITEGQDGADTQYF
TRBD2 TRBJ2-5 TRBV5-8 NA TGTGCCAGCAGCGAGGGGACTACCACCCAAGAGACCCAGTACTTC CASSEGTTTQETQYF
TRBD2 TRBJ2-7 TRBV6-1 many TGTGCCAGCAGTAGCCCACTAGCGGGAGGCCCCTACGAGCAGTACTTC CASSSPLAGGPYEQYF
NA TRBJ1-2 TRBV6-2/TRBV6-3 many TGTGCCAGCAGCCAAGGAGGAAGGAGGGATGGCTACACCTTC CASSQGGRRDGYTF
TRBD1 TRBJ2-1 TRBV30 many TGTGCCTGGGACAGGGGGCGCCACAATGAGCAGTTCTTC CAWDRGRHNEQFF
TRBD2 TRBJ2-1 TRBV11-3 many TGTGCCAGCAGCGTTCCCCAGGGTAGCGGGAGCGCCGATGAGCAGTTCTTC CASSVPQGSGSADEQFF
NA TRBJ1-5 TRBV6-2/TRBV6-3 many TGTGCCAGCAGTGAGACCAGGGATCAGCCCCAGCATTTT CASSETRDQPQHF
NA TRBJ1-1 TRBV28 many TGTGCCAGCAGTCCCAGCCGCGTTGAAGCTTTCTTT CASSPSRVEAFF
TRBD1 TRBJ2-1 TRBV20-1 many TGCAGTGCTCCCCCGGGACAGGCCTACAATGAGCAGTTCTTC CSAPPGQAYNEQFF
TRBD2 TRBJ2-3 TRBV5-5 many TGTGCCAGCAGCCAGACTAGCGGGACCCCAGATACGCAGTATTTT CASSQTSGTPDTQYF
NA TRBJ2-7 TRBV20-1 many TGCAGTGCTTATGAGGGCTACGAGCAGTACTTC CSAYEGYEQYF
NA TRBJ2-3 TRBV12-3/TRBV12-4 many TGTGCCAGCAGCCAGGGGGGTAATACGCAGTATTTT CASSQGGNTQYF
NA TRBJ2-1 TRBV9 many TGTGCCAGCAGCGTCGGAGTAGGAGGGTTCAATGAGCAGTTCTTC CASSVGVGGFNEQFF
NA TRBJ1-1 TRBV5-6 NA TGTGCTAGCAGCTTGGGCAGGATTGGGGCTTTCTTT CASSLGRIGAFF
NA TRBJ2-5 TRBV2 many TGTGCCAGCACCCCAAGCGAAGAGACCCAGTACTTC CASTPSEETQYF
TRBD1 TRBJ1-3 TRBV27 NA TGTGCCAGCAGTTCCAGACAGGGGGTTCTTTCTGGAAACACCATATATTTT CASSSRQGVLSGNTIYF
TRBD1 TRBJ2-7 TRBV27 many TGTGCCAGCAGTGCCCTGGCACAGGGGACCTACGAGCAGTACTTC CASSALAQGTYEQYF
NA TRBJ2-1 TRBV5-4 many TGTGCCAGCAGCTTGGCGGCGGGACCCGTCGGGAATGAGCAGTTCTTC CASSLAAGPVGNEQFF
NA TRBJ2-3 TRBV30 NA TGTGCCTGGAGGTGGATGAGAGATACGCAGTATTTT CAWRWMRDTQYF
NA TRBJ2-2 TRBV9 many TGTGCCAGCAGCGTAGAGCCCTTTGGAGTACCCGGGGAGCTGTTTTTT CASSVEPFGVPGELFF
TRBD1 TRBJ2-5 TRBV7-9 NA TGTGCCAGCAGCCGGACAGGGGCTCGGGAGACCCAGTACTTC CASSRTGARETQYF
TRBD2 TRBJ2-1 TRBV12-3/TRBV12-4 many TGTGCCAGCAGTTCCCCTTATCGCGGGAGGAGCGATGAGCAGTTCTTC CASSSPYRGRSDEQFF
NA TRBJ2-3 TRBV12-3/TRBV12-4 many TGTGCCAGCAGTTTCCGGCAGGGCACAGATACGCAGTATTTT CASSFRQGTDTQYF
TRBD2 TRBJ2-1 TRBV19 many TGTGCCAGTAGTATAGTGGCTAGCGGAGACAATGAGCAGTTCTTC CASSIVASGDNEQFF
TRBD1 TRBJ1-1 TRBV19 many TGTGCCAGTAGGTCGAGGGGGCAAATGAACACTGAAGCTTTCTTT CASRSRGQMNTEAFF
NA TRBJ1-1 TRBV9 few TGTGCCAGCAGCGTAGTACCAGACTGGGTCACTGAAGCTTTCTTT CASSVVPDWVTEAFF
TRBD1 TRBJ1-1 TRBV6-1 many TGTGCCAGCAGCAGCACTACGACAGGGATCGAAGCTTTCTTT CASSSTTTGIEAFF
TRBD1 TRBJ2-1 TRBV11-2 NA TGTGCCAGCAGCCCGATGGGGGACAGGCAGTTCTTC CASSPMGDRQFF
NA TRBJ1-2 TRBV5-4 NA TGTGCCAGCAGCTTTCCTAATCGGGACATCTATGGCTACACCTTC CASSFPNRDIYGYTF
NA TRBJ1-5 TRBV9 many TGTGCCAGCAGCCCGCAGGGGAGCAATCAGCCCCAGCATTTT CASSPQGSNQPQHF
NA TRBJ1-5 TRBV19 many TGTGCCAGTAGTATGTGGGAAGGACAGCCCCAGCATTTT CASSMWEGQPQHF
NA TRBJ2-3 TRBV3-1 NA TGTGCCAGCAGCCCCCAACCCCTTAACACAGATACGCAGTATTTT CASSPQPLNTDTQYF
NA TRBJ2-7 TRBV12-3/TRBV12-4 many TGTGCCAGCAGTTTAGGCTACTACGAGCAGTACTTC CASSLGYYEQYF
NA TRBJ2-5 TRBV7-2 many TGTGCCAGCAGCTTAGACAGGAGTTGGGAGACCCAGTACTTC CASSLDRSWETQYF
TRBD2 TRBJ2-7 TRBV10-3 few TGTGCCATCAGTGAGCCGTGGGGGACTAGCGGGCACTACGAGCAGTACTTC CAISEPWGTSGHYEQYF
NA TRBJ1-1 TRBV7-9 few TGTGCCAGCAGCTTAGATGGGGGCCAGGCTTTCTTT CASSLDGGQAFF
NA TRBJ2-5 TRBV11-1 NA TGTGCCAGCAGCTCTAGCAGGAGAGGAGAGACCCAGTACTTC CASSSSRRGETQYF
NA TRBJ1-4 TRBV19 many TGTGCCAGTAGTATCGGCGGACATTACGAAAAACTGTTTTTT CASSIGGHYEKLFF
NA TRBJ2-7 TRBV7-9 many TGTGCCAGCAGCTTAGCGTCTGGGGGGCTGGGTGAGCAGTACTTC CASSLASGGLGEQYF
NA TRBJ2-1 TRBV20-1 NA TGCAGTGCTAAACAAGGGGGTGGCAATGAGCAGTTCTTC CSAKQGGGNEQFF
TRBD2 TRBJ2-7 TRBV10-3 many TGTGCCATCAGTGAGGGCCCCGGGACTAGCGGGTTCTCCTACGAGCAGTACTTC CAISEGPGTSGFSYEQYF